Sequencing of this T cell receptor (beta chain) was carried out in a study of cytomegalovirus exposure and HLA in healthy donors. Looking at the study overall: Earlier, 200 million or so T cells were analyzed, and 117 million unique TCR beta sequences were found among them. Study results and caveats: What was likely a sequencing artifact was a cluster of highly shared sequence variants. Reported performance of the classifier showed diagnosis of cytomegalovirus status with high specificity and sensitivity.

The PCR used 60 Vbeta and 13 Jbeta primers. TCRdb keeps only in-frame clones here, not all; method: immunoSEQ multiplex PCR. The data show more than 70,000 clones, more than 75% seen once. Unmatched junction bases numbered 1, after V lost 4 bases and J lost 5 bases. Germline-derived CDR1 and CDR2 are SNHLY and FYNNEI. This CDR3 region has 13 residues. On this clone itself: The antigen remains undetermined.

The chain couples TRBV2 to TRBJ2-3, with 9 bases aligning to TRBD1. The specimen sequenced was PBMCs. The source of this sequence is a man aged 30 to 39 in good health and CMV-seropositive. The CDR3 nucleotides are TGTGCCAGCAGTGGGGACAGGGAAGATACGCAGTATTTT. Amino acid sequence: CASSGDREDTQYF.